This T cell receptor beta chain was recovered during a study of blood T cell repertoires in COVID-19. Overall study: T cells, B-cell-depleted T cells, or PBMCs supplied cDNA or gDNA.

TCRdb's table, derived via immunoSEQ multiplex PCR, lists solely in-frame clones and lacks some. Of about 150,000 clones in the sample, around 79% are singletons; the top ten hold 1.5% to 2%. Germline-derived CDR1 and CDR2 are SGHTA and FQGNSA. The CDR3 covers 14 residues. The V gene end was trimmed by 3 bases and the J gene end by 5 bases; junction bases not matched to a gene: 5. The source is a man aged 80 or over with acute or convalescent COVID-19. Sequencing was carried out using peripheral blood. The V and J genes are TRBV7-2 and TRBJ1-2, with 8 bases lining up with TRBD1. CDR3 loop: CASSFPQGAYGYTF. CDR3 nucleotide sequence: TGTGCCAGCAGCTTCCCTCAGGGGGCATATGGCTACACCTTC.